This is a list of T cell receptor beta chains from one sample in a study of T-cell reconstitution after alpha-beta-depleted transplantation in children. TCRdb itself ran the PCR reads through MiXCR, one entry per CDR3 protein. This table has roughly 400,000 distinct CDR3 sequences, roughly 21% appearing once. The input for sequencing was PBMCs from the stem cell graft donor, taken from the stem cell graft. The receptors come from a human donor who donated a stem cell graft to a child with acute myeloid leukemia. Both conserved end residues are part of each CDR3. The D gene is left open where the match is weak. Where a row states a size, it is once, few, many or the class of an expanded clone; other rows omit it.

j_call | d_call | clone_size | v_call | cdr3_nt | cdr3_aa
TRBJ2-3 | TRBD2 | few | TRBV4-1 | TGCGCCAGCAGCCAAGGTCGTATGAGTAGCGGGCCCACAGATACGCAGTATTTT | CASSQGRMSSGPTDTQYF
TRBJ2-3 | TRBD2 | many | TRBV29-1 | TGCAGCGACCGGGAGGGGGGAAGGAATACGCAGTATTTT | CSDREGGRNTQYF
TRBJ2-7 | . | few | TRBV6-2/TRBV6-3 | TGTGCCAGCAGTCGAGAGACCCCCTCCTACGAGCAGTACTTC | CASSRETPSYEQYF
TRBJ1-5 | . | few | TRBV20-1 | TGCAGTGCTAGAGATGGCATAATTCAGCCCCAGCATTTT | CSARDGIIQPQHF
TRBJ2-7 | TRBD1 | many | TRBV20-1 | TGCAGTGCTAGAAAGACAGGGTCGGTCTACGAGCAGTACTTC | CSARKTGSVYEQYF
TRBJ2-7 | TRBD2 | . | TRBV4-2 | TGTGCCAGCAGCCAAAGAAGGACTAGCGGGGGGTTATACGAGCAGTACTTC | CASSQRRTSGGLYEQYF
TRBJ2-5 | TRBD2 | . | TRBV27 | TGTGCCAGCAGTTTTCGTCTACTAGCGGGGGCTTGGTACCAAGAGACCCAGTACTTC | CASSFRLLAGAWYQETQYF
TRBJ2-2 | . | few | TRBV11-2 | TGTGCCAGCAGCTCCAGGGGCGGGAGTCCCACCGGGGAGCTGTTTTTT | CASSSRGGSPTGELFF
TRBJ2-5 | . | . | TRBV6-5 | TGTGCCAGCAGTTTTGTCTGGAACCCAGGGCAAGAGACCCAGTACTTC | CASSFVWNPGQETQYF
TRBJ1-1 | . | . | TRBV6-5 | TGTGCCAGCAGACGCCGGGTTACTGAAGCTTTCTTT | CASRRRVTEAFF
TRBJ2-7 | . | . | TRBV30 | TGTGCCTGGAGTGACTCCTACGAGCAGTACTTC | CAWSDSYEQYF
TRBJ2-2 | TRBD2 | . | TRBV4-2 | TGTGCCAGCAGCCACGGGACTAACGCGAACACCGGGGAGCTGTTTTTT | CASSHGTNANTGELFF
TRBJ2-7 | . | . | TRBV2 | TGTGCCAGTTCACAGGTTTATGAGCAGTACTTC | CASSQVYEQYF
TRBJ2-5 | . | many | TRBV4-2 | TGTGCCAGCAGCCAAGGGGAAGAGACCCAGTACTTC | CASSQGEETQYF
TRBJ2-3 | . | few | TRBV12-3/TRBV12-4 | TGTGCCAGCAGTCCCGCCGGGGGCGCAGATACGCAGTATTTT | CASSPAGGADTQYF
TRBJ2-1 | TRBD2 | . | TRBV9 | TGTGCCAGCAGCTTCGGGACTAGCGGGAGAATTGAGCAGTTCTTC | CASSFGTSGRIEQFF
TRBJ2-5 | . | . | TRBV18 | TGTGCCAGCTCACCAAAACCCGTCGAGACCCAGTACTTC | CASSPKPVETQYF
TRBJ2-1 | . | . | TRBV7-3 | TGTGCCAGCAGCTTAACCAGCTCGCATGAGCAGTTCTTC | CASSLTSSHEQFF
TRBJ2-1 | TRBD1 | . | TRBV7-8 | TGTGCCAGCAGCTCCCGGGACAGGGGGCATCGTGAGCAGTTCTTC | CASSSRDRGHREQFF
TRBJ2-1 | TRBD2 | few | TRBV2 | TGTGCCAGCAGTGAGAGACTAGCGGGAGAGGGGCATGAGCAGTTCTTC | CASSERLAGEGHEQFF
TRBJ2-7 | TRBD2 | few | TRBV12-3/TRBV12-4 | TGTGCCATTACTCTGGGACTAGCGAGGGGGGTCGAGCAGTACTTC | CAITLGLARGVEQYF
TRBJ2-7 | . | . | TRBV29-1 | TGCAGCGTTGTAGGGGGGAGGGCCTACGGGGCGACATCCTACGAGCAGTACTTC | CSVVGGRAYGATSYEQYF
TRBJ2-7 | TRBD1 | few | TRBV4-3 | TGCGCCAGCAGCCTCGTCCGCCGGGACAGGGCCTACGAGCAGTACTTC | CASSLVRRDRAYEQYF
TRBJ2-7 | . | few | TRBV12-3/TRBV12-4 | TGTGCCAGCAGTTTCACCGGGAGACGCGAGCAGTACTTC | CASSFTGRREQYF
TRBJ2-7 | TRBD2 | . | TRBV7-9 | TGTGCCAGCAGCTTAGCTGCGGGAGGGCCCTACGAGCAGTACTTC | CASSLAAGGPYEQYF
TRBJ1-1 | . | . | TRBV5-1 | TGCGCCAGCAGCATGGGAGGCGGGGGTGGCACTGAAGCTTTCTTT | CASSMGGGGGTEAFF
TRBJ1-2 | TRBD1 | . | TRBV28 | TGTGCCAGCAGTTTTTCTGGACAGGGCCCCTATGGCTACACCTTC | CASSFSGQGPYGYTF
TRBJ2-7 | . | few | TRBV25-1 | TGTGCCAGCAGTGATCTCAGGGACGAGCAGTACTTC | CASSDLRDEQYF
TRBJ2-5 | . | . | TRBV25-1 | TGTGCCAGCAGTGAGGGGTATCGGGGGTACTTC | CASSEGYRGYF
TRBJ2-1 | TRBD2 | few | TRBV24-1 | TGTGCCACCAGTGATTTGGGGACTAGCGATAACGAGCAGTTCTTC | CATSDLGTSDNEQFF
TRBJ2-1 | TRBD2 | . | TRBV20-1 | TGCAGTGCTAGAGATCTAGCGGGAGGTTCCTACAATGAGCAGTTCTTC | CSARDLAGGSYNEQFF
TRBJ1-5 | TRBD1 | many | TRBV10-1 | TGCGCCAGCAGACGGACAGGCCCCCGGCCCCAGCATTTT | CASRRTGPRPQHF
TRBJ2-3 | . | few | TRBV28 | TGTGCCAGCAGTTTACAGCCTACAGATACGCAGTATTTT | CASSLQPTDTQYF
TRBJ2-3 | . | few | TRBV4-1 | TGCGCCAGCAGCCAAGATTTGGCTAGCGTTTACACAGATACGCAGTATTTT | CASSQDLASVYTDTQYF
TRBJ1-1 | TRBD1 | . | TRBV2 | TGTGCCAGCTGTGACGGGACAGGGGTGAACACTGAAGCTTTCTTT | CASCDGTGVNTEAFF
TRBJ2-1 | . | few | TRBV12-3/TRBV12-4 | TGTGCCAGCAGCCTGACAGAAGGGAAGTTCTTC | CASSLTEGKFF
TRBJ2-2 | TRBD2 | . | TRBV7-2 | TGTGCCAGCAGCTTAGTGGGCGGGAGAGGCACCGGGGAGCTGTTTTTT | CASSLVGGRGTGELFF
TRBJ2-1 | . | . | TRBV2 | TGTGCCAGCAGTGAAGCTCCCAGGGGAGGTGAGCAGTTCTTC | CASSEAPRGGEQFF
TRBJ2-7 | TRBD2 | many | TRBV20-1 | TGCAGTGCAGTAGCGGGAGGCCGCTCCTACGAGCAGTACTTC | CSAVAGGRSYEQYF
TRBJ2-7 | . | few | TRBV19 | TGTGCCAGTAGTGCGTCCATTTCCTACGAGCAGTACTTC | CASSASISYEQYF
TRBJ2-1 | TRBD2 | once | TRBV28 | TGTGCCAGCAGTGAGACCGGGAGGATCTCCTACAATGAGCAGTTCTTC | CASSETGRISYNEQFF
TRBJ2-1 | . | . | TRBV6-2/TRBV6-3 | TGTGCCAGCAGGGACAATGAGCAGTTCTTC | CASRDNEQFF
TRBJ2-7 | . | . | TRBV12-3/TRBV12-4 | TGTGCCAGCAGCCCCCTAGCGTACGAGCAGTACTTC | CASSPLAYEQYF
TRBJ2-7 | TRBD2 | . | TRBV4-1 | TGCGCCAGCAGCCTCCTGACTAGCGGGGGGGAATACGAGCAGTACTTC | CASSLLTSGGEYEQYF